This T cell receptor (beta chain) is from a study of blood T cell repertoires in COVID-19. Study-wide background: COVID-19 samples, acute and convalescent, were from the United States, Italy and Spain. Sources were T cells, B-cell-depleted T cells, or PBMCs; the material itself was cDNA or gDNA.

CDR3 length: 13 residues. Between the trimmed V and J ends, which lost 5 bases and 1 base, there was a span of 11 bases. The V gene's germline CDR1 is SQVTM and CDR2 ANQGSEA. TCRdb's copy holds only in-frame clones and misses some; the assay was immunoSEQ multiplex PCR. This sample carries 90,000 to 120,000 clones, about nine tenths of them seen once, and the ten largest clones take 4.5% to 6%. This TCR derives from a man between 65 and 85 years old with acute or convalescent COVID-19. The sequencing sample was made of peripheral blood. This chain connects TRBV29-1 to TRBJ2-5; perhaps TRBD2 as D (6 bases). The CDR3 bases are TGCAGCGTTCGGGACTTCCGCCAAGAGACCCAGTACTTC. Translation gives CSVRDFRQETQYF.